A selection of T cell receptor beta chains follows, all from one sample in a study of immune characterization of retroperitoneal liposarcoma. TCRdb itself ran the PCR reads through MiXCR, one entry per CDR3 protein. The table lists more than 8,000 distinct CDR3 sequences, around 30% of them singletons, with roughly 9% in the top ten. Specimen: tumor tissue. The receptors stem from a male donor with retroperitoneal liposarcoma. Each CDR3 is given with its conserved first and last residue. A D gene is named only where the DNA matches it firmly. Clone size is not always given. Where it is, it says once, few, many or a class for expanded clones.

D gene	V gene	clone size	J gene	CDR3 DNA	CDR3 protein
TRBD2	TRBV6-1	medium-sized	TRBJ2-3	TGTGCCAGCAGTAGCGGGAGGGCCACAGATACGCAGTATTTT	CASSSGRATDTQYF
.	TRBV6-1	.	TRBJ2-1	TGTGCCAGCAGCCCTCGAAGGACGGAAAACAATGAGCAGTTCTTC	CASSPRRTENNEQFF
TRBD2	TRBV7-2	large	TRBJ2-7	TGTGCCAGCAATCCGGGGGGGACCATAACCTACGAGCAGTACTTC	CASNPGGTITYEQYF
.	TRBV6-1	medium-sized	TRBJ2-6	TGTGCCAGCAGACCCGACGGGGCCGGGGCCAACGTCCTGACTTTC	CASRPDGAGANVLTF
.	TRBV6-6	many	TRBJ1-2	TGTGCCAGCAGTTACTCGCTCCGGGGCCTCTATGGCTACACCTTC	CASSYSLRGLYGYTF
TRBD1	TRBV12-5	.	TRBJ2-7	TGTGCTAGTGGTTTGTGGACAGGGAAGGGTGGCGAGCAGTACTTC	CASGLWTGKGGEQYF
.	TRBV7-6	.	TRBJ2-1	.	CASSPDISYEQYFGPGEGETQFF
.	TRBV7-6	.	TRBJ2-7	TGTGCCAGCGTGGCTAGGAACTACGAGCAGTACTTC	CASVARNYEQYF
TRBD2	TRBV6-1	medium-sized	TRBJ2-7	TGTGCCAGCAGTAGACTAGCGGGGAACAATGAGCAGTACTTC	CASSRLAGNNEQYF
.	TRBV12-3/TRBV12-4	.	TRBJ2-5	TGTGCCAGCAGTTTTTTTCAGGGTGGGAATGAGCAGTACTTC	CASSFFQGGNEQYF
TRBD1	TRBV7-3	.	TRBJ2-7	TGTGCCAGCAGCCGGGACAGGGTTGACGAGCAGTACTTC	CASSRDRVDEQYF
.	TRBV7-2	.	TRBJ2-5	TGTGCCAGCCATGGAGGATTCTATGAGCAGTACTTC	CASHGGFYEQYF
.	TRBV7-2	medium-sized	TRBJ2-1	TGTGCCAGCAGCTTAAGAGAGACCCAGTTCTTC	CASSLRETQFF
TRBD2	TRBV12-3/TRBV12-4	few	TRBJ2-5	TGTGCCAGCAGTTTATCTGCTTTAGCGGGGGCCGAAGAGACCCAGTACTTC	CASSLSALAGAEETQYF
.	TRBV12-3/TRBV12-4	few	TRBJ2-3	TGTGCCAGCAGTCGATTCCAGGGGTTTGGAGATACGCAGTATTTT	CASSRFQGFGDTQYF
.	TRBV24-1	many	TRBJ2-7	TGTGCCACCAGTGAAGTCGGTGGGGGCGAGCAGTACTTC	CATSEVGGGEQYF
.	TRBV7-8	many	TRBJ2-1	TGTGCCAGCAGCTTGGACCCGGGATTCTCCTACGAGCAGTTCTTC	CASSLDPGFSYEQFF
.	TRBV12-3/TRBV12-4	few	TRBJ2-1	TGTGCCAGCAGTTTTCGCACATACTCCTACAATGAGCAGTTCTTC	CASSFRTYSYNEQFF
.	TRBV6-6	.	TRBJ1-4	TGTGCCAGCAGTCAAGGGTGGGGGAATGAAAAACTGTTTTTT	CASSQGWGNEKLFF
.	TRBV6-1	many	TRBJ2-4	TGTGCCAGCACGGGGCTGGAAAACATTCAGTACTTC	CASTGLENIQYF
TRBD2	TRBV6-4	.	TRBJ2-1	TGTGCCAGCAGTCCCCAATGGAGGACTAGCGGGGGGGGATACGAGCAGTTCTTC	CASSPQWRTSGGGYEQFF
.	TRBV6-1	.	TRBJ2-7	TGTGCCAGCAGTGGGTACGCAGTAGCGTACGAGCAGTACTTC	CASSGYAVAYEQYF
TRBD2	TRBV6-1	.	TRBJ2-1	TGTGCCAGCAGTCCGCGGCCGGGACTAGCGGGAACCAAGGCAGACAATGAGCAGTTCTTC	CASSPRPGLAGTKADNEQFF
.	TRBV7-2	once	TRBJ2-1	TGTGCCAGCAGCCCCGGGGCCGAGACCCAGTTCTTC	CASSPGAETQFF
.	TRBV4-3	.	TRBJ2-3	TGCGCCAGCAGCCAAGATACGGGGCCAGATACGCAGTATTTT	CASSQDTGPDTQYF
.	TRBV6-1	medium-sized	TRBJ2-1	TGTGCCAGCAGCAGGGACCCAGGCGAGCAGTTCTTC	CASSRDPGEQFF
.	TRBV6-1	few	TRBJ2-1	TGTGCCAGCAGTTTACAGGGTTCCAAAAACATTCAGTTCTTC	CASSLQGSKNIQFF
.	TRBV6-6	.	TRBJ2-1	TGTGCCAGCAGTTACTCCCACGTAAGTGAGCAGTTCTTC	CASSYSHVSEQFF
TRBD2	TRBV11-3	.	TRBJ2-3	TGTGCCAGCAGCCCTGGGACTAGCGGGAGGCAGGGGGAAACGCAGTATTTT	CASSPGTSGRQGETQYF
.	TRBV7-2	many	TRBJ1-2	TGTGCCAGCAGCTTACAACAGATCGATGGCTACACCTTC	CASSLQQIDGYTF
.	TRBV7-2	medium-sized	TRBJ2-7	TGTGCCAGCAGTCGGGACGGTCACTACGAGCAGTACTTC	CASSRDGHYEQYF
.	TRBV27	medium-sized	TRBJ2-7	TGTGCCAGCAGTATCCCGGGACGGGGCTCCTACAATGAGCAGTACTTC	CASSIPGRGSYNEQYF